This T cell receptor (beta chain) emerged from a study of T cells in localized non-small cell lung cancer. General study points: The study sequenced only one region of the tumor. As a result, intratumor heterogeneity could not be excluded and remains possible. The study detected a median approximately 50 of the top 100 tumor clones in adjacent lung. A denser population of T cells in blood accompanied longer overall survival. Uninvolved adjacent lung showed the highest T cell clonality, exceeding tumor.

Measured with immunoSEQ multiplex PCR; TCRdb has only the in-frame clones, and not every one. This table holds 25,000 to 35,000 clones, roughly 90% found once. In germline, CDR1 is SGHRS, CDR2 YFSETQ. This CDR3 has 13 amino acids. Between the trimmed V and J ends, which lost 7 bases and 2 bases, there was a span of 11 bases. For this clone: Antigen: not known.

This TCR was sampled from a woman aged 35-75 years with stage III lung adenocarcinoma. The V call is TRBV5-1, the J call TRBJ2-3, with TRBD2 as a possible D gene (6 bases). The material sequenced was peripheral blood mononuclear cells, taken before any cancer treatment. CDR3 nucleotides: TGCGCCAGCTATCCGGGGGACACAGATACGCAGTATTTT. This sequence encodes CASYPGDTDTQYF.